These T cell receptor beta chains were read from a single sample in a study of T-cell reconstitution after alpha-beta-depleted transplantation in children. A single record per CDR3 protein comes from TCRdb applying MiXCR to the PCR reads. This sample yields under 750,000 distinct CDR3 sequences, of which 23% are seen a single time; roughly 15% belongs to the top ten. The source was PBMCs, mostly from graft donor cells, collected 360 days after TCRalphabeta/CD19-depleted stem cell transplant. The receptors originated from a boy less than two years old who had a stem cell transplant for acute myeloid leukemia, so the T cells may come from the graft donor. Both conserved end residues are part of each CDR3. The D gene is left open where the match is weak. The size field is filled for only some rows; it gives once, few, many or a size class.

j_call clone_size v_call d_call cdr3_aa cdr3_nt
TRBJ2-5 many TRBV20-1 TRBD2 CSAILLASGETQYF TGCAGTGCTATTCTATTAGCTAGCGGGGAGACCCAGTACTTC
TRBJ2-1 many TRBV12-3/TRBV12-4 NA CASRGEGAEQFF TGTGCCAGCAGGGGGGAGGGGGCTGAGCAGTTCTTC
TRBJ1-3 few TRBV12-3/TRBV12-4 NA CASSPGDTIYF TGTGCCAGCAGCCCGGGGGACACCATATATTTT
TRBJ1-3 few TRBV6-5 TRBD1 CASSYTRGLGNTIYF TGTGCCAGCAGTTACACCAGGGGGTTAGGAAACACCATATATTTT
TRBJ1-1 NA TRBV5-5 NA CASSGQSHTEAFF TGTGCCAGCAGCGGTCAGTCTCACACTGAAGCTTTCTTT
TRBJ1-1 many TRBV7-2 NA CASSLPYPWGGLRQLNTEAFF TGTGCCAGCAGCTTACCCTATCCTTGGGGAGGGCTGAGACAGCTGAACACTGAAGCTTTCTTT
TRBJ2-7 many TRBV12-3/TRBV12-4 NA CASSSKGQIYEQYF TGTGCCAGCAGTTCTAAGGGCCAGATCTACGAGCAGTACTTC
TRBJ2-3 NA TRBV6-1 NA CASIDRRNTDTQYF TGTGCCAGCATTGACCGCAGAAACACAGATACGCAGTATTTT
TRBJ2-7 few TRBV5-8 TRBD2 CASSLGGLARYEQYF TGTGCCAGCAGCTTGGGGGGACTAGCGAGGTACGAGCAGTACTTC
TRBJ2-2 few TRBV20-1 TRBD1 CSARKGTAQRELFF TGCAGTGCTCGGAAGGGGACAGCCCAAAGGGAGCTGTTTTTT
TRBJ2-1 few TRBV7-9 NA CASSLGALGINEQFF TGTGCCAGCAGCTTAGGAGCTCTTGGAATCAATGAGCAGTTCTTC
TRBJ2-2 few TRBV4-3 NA CASSQRAGTFNTGELFF TGCGCCAGCAGCCAAAGGGCCGGGACCTTTAACACCGGGGAGCTGTTTTTT
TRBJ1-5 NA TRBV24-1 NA CATSDFDSAQPQHF TGTGCCACCAGTGATTTCGACAGCGCTCAGCCCCAGCATTTT
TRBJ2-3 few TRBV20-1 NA CSARDLAVTDTQYF TGCAGTGCTAGAGATCTGGCTGTCACAGATACGCAGTATTTT
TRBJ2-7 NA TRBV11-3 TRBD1 CASSLAWTGMAYEQYF TGTGCCAGCAGCTTAGCCTGGACAGGGATGGCCTACGAGCAGTACTTC
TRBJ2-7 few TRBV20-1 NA CSARGYEQYF TGCAGTGCTAGAGGTTACGAGCAGTACTTC
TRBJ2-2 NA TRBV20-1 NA CSARDPHTGELFF TGCAGTGCTAGAGATCCCCACACCGGGGAGCTGTTTTTT
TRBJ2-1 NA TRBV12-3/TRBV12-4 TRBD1 CASSFRTGSYNEQFF TGTGCCAGCAGTTTTCGGACAGGGTCCTACAATGAGCAGTTCTTC
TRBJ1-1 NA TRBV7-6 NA CASSYHMNTEAFF TGTGCCAGCAGCTACCATATGAACACTGAAGCTTTCTTT
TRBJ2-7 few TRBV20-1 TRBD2 CSARQRGSPYEQYF TGCAGTGCTAGGCAGCGGGGGAGTCCCTACGAGCAGTACTTC
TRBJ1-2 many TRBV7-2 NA CASSLTSLTYGYTF TGTGCCAGCAGCTTAACCTCCCTGACCTATGGCTACACCTTC
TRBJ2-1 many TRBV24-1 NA CATTRNNEQFF TGTGCCACCACCAGGAACAATGAGCAGTTCTTC
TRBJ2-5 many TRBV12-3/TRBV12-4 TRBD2 CASSFLAGGETQYF TGTGCCAGCAGTTTCCTAGCGGGGGGAGAGACCCAGTACTTC
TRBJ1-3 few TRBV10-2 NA CASSEWVARDTIYF TGCGCCAGCAGTGAGTGGGTAGCAAGAGACACCATATATTTT
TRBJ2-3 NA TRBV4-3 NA CASSQDSRGPDTQYF TGCGCCAGCAGCCAAGATTCGCGGGGCCCAGATACGCAGTATTTT
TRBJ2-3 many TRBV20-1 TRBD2 CRAGGTQYF TGCAGAGCCGGGGGGACGCAGTATTTT
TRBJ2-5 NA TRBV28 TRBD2 CASSLAGGSGKTQYF TGTGCCAGCAGTTTAGCCGGCGGCAGCGGGAAGACCCAGTACTTC
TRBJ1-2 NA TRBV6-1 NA CASSQQGQGGGYTF TGTGCCAGCAGTCAACAGGGCCAAGGTGGTGGCTACACCTTC
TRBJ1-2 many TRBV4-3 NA CASSQAPGQAGRGYTF TGCGCCAGCAGCCAAGCTCCGGGCCAGGCCGGTCGGGGCTACACCTTC
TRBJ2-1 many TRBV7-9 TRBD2 CASSWTSGGLPYNEQFF TGTGCCAGCAGCTGGACTAGCGGGGGGTTGCCCTACAATGAGCAGTTCTTC
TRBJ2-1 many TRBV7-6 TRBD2 CASSPRLAGGRFF TGTGCCAGCAGCCCCCGACTAGCGGGGGGACGGTTCTTC
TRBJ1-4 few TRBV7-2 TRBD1 CASSARTGAREKLFF TGTGCCAGCAGCGCCCGGACAGGGGCTAGGGAAAAACTGTTTTTT
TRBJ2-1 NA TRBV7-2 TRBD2 CASSFPSGGANEQFF TGTGCCAGCAGCTTTCCTAGCGGGGGGGCCAATGAGCAGTTCTTC
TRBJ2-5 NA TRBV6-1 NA CASSPAYDSVLETQYF TGTGCCAGCAGTCCCGCTTACGATAGTGTTTTAGAGACCCAGTACTTC
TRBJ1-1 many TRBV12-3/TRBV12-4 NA CASSLGLGAFF TGTGCCAGCAGTTTGGGACTAGGAGCTTTCTTT
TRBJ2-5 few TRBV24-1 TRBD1 CATSDGLGTEYQETQYF TGTGCCACCAGCGACGGACTTGGGACAGAGTACCAAGAGACCCAGTACTTC
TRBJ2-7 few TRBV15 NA CATSQGSSYEQYF TGTGCCACCAGTCAGGGTAGCTCCTACGAGCAGTACTTC
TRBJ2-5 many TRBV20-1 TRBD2 CSAFGWRGGVETQYF TGCAGTGCTTTCGGTTGGCGGGGGGGAGTAGAGACCCAGTACTTC
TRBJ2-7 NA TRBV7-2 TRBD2 CASSLAGGAPLRVYEQYF TGTGCCAGCAGCTTAGCGGGAGGGGCTCCTCTCAGGGTTTACGAGCAGTACTTC
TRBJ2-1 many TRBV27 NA CASKGRFYNEQFF TGTGCCAGCAAAGGCAGGTTCTACAATGAGCAGTTCTTC
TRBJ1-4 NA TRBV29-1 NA CSVEGAEGESEKLFF TGCAGCGTTGAAGGGGCAGAGGGGGAGAGTGAAAAACTGTTTTTT
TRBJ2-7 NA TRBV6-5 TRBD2 CASSYSGPGLAGGHKRYF TGTGCCAGCAGTTACTCAGGCCCGGGACTAGCGGGGGGGCATAAGCGGTACTTC
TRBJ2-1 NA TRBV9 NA CASSGGLAAYNEQFF TGTGCCAGCAGCGGGGGGCTAGCGGCTTACAATGAGCAGTTCTTC
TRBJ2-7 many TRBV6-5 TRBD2 CASSYSELAGPYEQYF TGTGCCAGCAGTTACTCAGAACTAGCGGGTCCCTACGAGCAGTACTTC
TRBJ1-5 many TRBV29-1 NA CSVSTGYQPQHF TGCAGCGTTTCGACAGGTTATCAGCCCCAGCATTTT
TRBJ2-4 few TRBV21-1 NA CASSVKGQGNIQYF TGTGCCAGCAGCGTTAAGGGACAGGGAAACATTCAGTACTTC
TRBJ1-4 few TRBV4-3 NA CASSQPGSTNEKLFF TGCGCCAGCAGCCAACCAGGGTCAACTAATGAAAAACTGTTTTTT
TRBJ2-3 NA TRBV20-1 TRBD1 CSARQGARDTQYF TGCAGTGCTAGACAGGGGGCAAGAGATACGCAGTATTTT
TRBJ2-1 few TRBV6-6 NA CASRQPGFDEQFF TGTGCCAGTCGACAGCCTGGGTTCGATGAGCAGTTCTTC
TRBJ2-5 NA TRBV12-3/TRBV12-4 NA CASSSWQGETQYF TGTGCCAGCAGTTCGTGGCAGGGCGAGACCCAGTACTTC